A single sample is the source of the 25 T cell receptor gamma chains below, sequenced in a study of fetal and pediatric gammadelta thymocytes. TCRdb repeated clone calling on the reads with CATT. The sample lists about 890 gamma-chain clones, about 4.9% occurring once. Specimen: non-Vgamma9Vdelta2 gamma-delta T cells from the thymus. Subset specified: CD3+gammadeltaTCR+ thymocytes not co-expressing Vgamma9 and Vdelta2. The receptors were gathered from a child who underwent cardiac surgery and was recorded as healthy.

The rearrangement uses TRGV5 and TRGJP2. In germline, CDR1 is VINAFY, CDR2 YDVSNSKD. The CDR3 totals 17 residues. V shed 0 bases and J 3 bases; nucleotides not matched to a gene: 10. Here the CDR3 DNA reads TGTGCCACCTGGGACAGGCGGGGTGAGGGTAGTGATTGGATCAAGACGTTT. It encodes CATWDRRGEGSDWIKTF.

In its sample, this clone ranks as large. The chain has TRGV8 and TRGJ1 or TRGJ2. CDR1 and CDR2 from the germline V gene are VENAVY and YDSYNSRV. The CDR3 covers 13 residues. With V trimmed by 6 bases and J by 0 bases, 5 bases remained unmatched. This chain's CDR3 is CATWPKNYYKKLF. DNA of the CDR3: TGTGCCACCTGGCCCAAGAATTATTATAAGAAACTCTTT.

This clone is judged large. The V and J genes are TRGV8 and TRGJP1. This CDR3 is built from 11 residues. J lost 15 bases, V lost 2 bases, and 6 bases had no gene match. The germline gives CDR1 VENAVY, CDR2 YDSYNSRV. As DNA, the CDR3 is TGTGCCACCTGGGATAAGCGGCTCAAGATATTT. It specifies CATWDKRLKIF.

This clone has more than one count but fewer than ten. This may be a read error, as it is one base from a much larger clone. The V gene is TRGV8, the J gene TRGJP1. TRGJP matches the DNA end more closely, so the J call is doubtful. Per the germline V gene, CDR1 is VENAVY and CDR2 is YDSYNSRV. The CDR3 consists of 14 residues. The CDR3 sequence: CATWDRLDSWFKVF. For the CDR3, the DNA is TGTGCCACCTGGGATAGGTTGGATAGTTGGTTCAAGGTATTT.

This clone is deemed medium-sized. This sequence joins TRGV8 and TRGJ1 or TRGJ2. With 6 bases clipped from V and 9 bases from J, the junction kept 8 bases outside the gene matches. CDR3 length: 11 amino acids. Germline V gene lookup returns CDR1 VENAVY and CDR2 YDSYNSRV. CDR3 residues: CATWTYPKKLF. CDR3 coding DNA: TGTGCCACCTGGACCTACCCTAAGAAACTCTTT.

This clone occurred a few times. Possible read error: a much larger clone is one base away. This chain uses TRGV3 with TRGJ1 or TRGJ2. CDR1 and CDR2 (germline): VTNTFY, YDVSTARD (reference sequence). This CDR3 has 13 residues. The CDR3 loop reads CATWDPYYYKKLF. Written as DNA, the CDR3 is TGTGCCACCTGGGACCCATATTATTATAAAAAACTCTTT.

Regarding this clone: This clone may be a read error of a much larger clone one base away. The chain has TRGV8 and TRGJ1 or TRGJ2. CDR1 and CDR2 from the germline V gene are VENAVY and YDSYNSRV. Unmatched junction bases numbered 11, after V lost 3 bases and J lost 12 bases. The CDR3 is 12 residues long. CDR3 bases: TGTGCCACCTGGGATGGGCATCTTGGGAAACTCTTT. Its protein is CATWDGHLGKLF.

This clone is categorized as medium-sized. This rearrangement joins TRGV9 to TRGJ1 or TRGJ2. The CDR3 covers 12 residues. Trimming at V came to 5 bases and at J to 10 bases, leaving 11 bases not matched to a gene. Germline V gene sequence: CDR1 GITISATS, CDR2 ISYDGTV (reference sequence). CDR3 protein: CALWASPKKKLF. The CDR3, as DNA: TGTGCCTTGTGGGCTTCTCCCAAGAAGAAACTCTTT.

Only a few counts were recorded for this clone. A far bigger clonotype differs at one base, so this is likely a read error. The sample holds other DNA sequences that translate to the same CDR3. The V call is TRGV4, the J call TRGJ1 or TRGJ2. Germline CDR1 is EGSTGY and CDR2 is YDSYTSSV. The CDR3 totals 13 residues. The CDR3, as DNA: TGTGCCACTTGGGACGAGCATTATTATAAGAAACTCTTT. Protein: CATWDEHYYKKLF.

The J gene is TRGJ1 or TRGJ2, the V gene TRGV8. The CDR3 sequence is 14 residues long. Germline V lookup: CDR1 VENAVY, CDR2 YDSYNSRV. V lost 3 bases, J lost 3 bases, and 8 bases stayed unmatched. The CDR3 region has the DNA TGTGCCACCTGGGATGGGGTCGGTTATTATAAGAAACTCTTT. Amino acids: CATWDGVGYYKKLF.

This clone has a handful of counts. Sequence at one end of the junction differs from germline and may be a read error. The V call is TRGV9, the J call TRGJ1 or TRGJ2. The CDR3 contains 9 residues. Germline V lookup: CDR1 GITISATS, CDR2 ISYDGTV (reference sequence). CDR3 region: CAIYYKKLF. DNA of the CDR3: TGCGCGATTTATTATAAGAAACTCTTT.

In this sample, this clone is medium-sized. Other nucleotide sequences from this sample produce the same CDR3. The rearrangement uses TRGV4 and TRGJ1 or TRGJ2. J was trimmed by 0 bases and V by 2 bases; bases with no gene match: 1. This CDR3 is built from 13 residues. CDR1 and CDR2 from the germline V gene are EGSTGY and YDSYTSSV. The CDR3 nucleotides read TGTGCCACCTGGGATGAGAATTATTATAAGAAACTCTTT. The encoded protein is CATWDENYYKKLF.

By frequency in the sample, this clone is large. The chain employs TRGV4 and TRGJP1. Trimming removed 6 bases from V and 2 bases from J; junction bases left unmatched: 12. This CDR3 spans 16 amino acids. The V gene's germline CDR1 is EGSTGY and CDR2 YDSYTSSV. DNA for the CDR3: TGTGCCACCTGGTACCCTGGGGGGACCACTGGTTGGTTCAAGATATTT. Its protein product is CATWYPGGTTGWFKIF.

Judged by abundance, this clone is large. The chain carries TRGV2 and TRGJP1. This CDR3 is 17 amino acids long. Per germline, CDR1 EGSNGY and CDR2 YDSYNSKV. The ends lost 0 bases at V and 2 bases at J; junction bases unmatched: 9. CDR3 nucleotides: TGTGCCACCTGGGACGGGCGGATTGAGACCACTGGTTGGTTCAAGATATTT. Translating it yields CATWDGRIETTGWFKIF.

This clone is large by share. The same CDR3 arises from other DNA sequences in this sample as well. This rearrangement joins TRGV3 to TRGJP2. The CDR3 has 18 amino acids. V lost 4 bases, J lost 0 bases, and 14 bases stayed unmatched. The germline V gene encodes CDR1 VTNTFY and CDR2 YDVSTARD (reference sequence). The CDR3 protein is CATWDEDTHNSSDWIKTF. CDR3 DNA: TGTGCCACCTGGGATGAGGATACCCATAATAGTAGTGATTGGATCAAGACGTTT.

The V and J genes are TRGV8 and TRGJP1. The germline gives CDR1 VENAVY, CDR2 YDSYNSRV. CDR3 length: 15 amino acids. J gave up 3 bases and V 1 base, and 5 bases lay outside the gene matches. CDR3 DNA sequence: TGTGCCACCTGGGATAGTCCCTCCACTGGTTGGTTCAAGATATTT. It yields the protein CATWDSPSTGWFKIF.

This clone is large within its sample. The chain has TRGV5 and TRGJ1 or TRGJ2. V lost 0 bases, J lost 6 bases, and 8 bases stayed unmatched. Looked up from germline, CDR1 is VINAFY and CDR2 is YDVSNSKD. The CDR3 spans 14 residues. The CDR3 loop is CATWDRPGFYKKLF. In DNA, the CDR3 is TGTGCCACCTGGGACAGGCCGGGGTTTTATAAGAAACTCTTT.

Remarks on this clone: This may be a read error: a much more frequent sequence differs by one nucleotide. The genes are TRGV2 and TRGJ1 or TRGJ2. This CDR3 contains 12 residues. CDR1 EGSNGY and CDR2 YDSYNSKV come from the germline V gene. Trimming at V came to 5 bases and at J to 1 base, leaving 2 bases not matched to a gene. The CDR3 sequence is CATWVNYYKKLF. CDR3 DNA sequence: TGTGCCACCTGGGTCAATTATTATAAGAAACTCTTT.

In its sample, this clone is medium-sized. J is TRGJ1 or TRGJ2 and V is TRGV10. TRGV10 is sorted into the ORF group, with uncertain function. The CDR3 extends over 14 amino acids. Trimming took 8 bases from V and 1 from J; bases not matched to a gene: 9. The CDR3, as DNA: TGTGCTGCGTGGGCTACCCTTAATTATTATAAGAAACTCTTT. This translates into CAAWATLNYYKKLF.

This clone is labeled as large. The rearrangement uses TRGV4 and TRGJ1 or TRGJ2. Trimming cost V 2 bases and J 4 bases; bases outside gene matches: 8. CDR1 is EGSTGY, CDR2 YDSYTSSV, per germline. The CDR3 covers 14 residues. The CDR3 DNA follows: TGTGCCACCTGGGATGTCCCCCAATATTATAAGAAACTCTTT. It translates to CATWDVPQYYKKLF.

By its share, this clone is large. The V and J genes are TRGV3 and TRGJ1 or TRGJ2. Losses at the gene ends were 0 bases for V and 7 bases for J; bases not matched to a gene: 6. The germline V gene encodes CDR1 VTNTFY and CDR2 YDVSTARD (reference sequence). The CDR3 spans 13 residues. The CDR3 DNA sequence: TGTGCCACCTGGGACAGGTCGTGGTATAAGAAACTCTTT. Amino acids: CATWDRSWYKKLF.

For this clone: A far larger clone differs by one base, so this is likely a read error. The limits of the CDR3 on the DNA are not certain, so only TCRdb's listed CDR3 is given. The chain is built from TRGV11 and TRGJP1. TRGV11 is assigned to the ORF class and has an uncertain function. The CDR3 length is 18 residues, termini included. The CDR3 loop reads CTTVPVGLGHTTGWFKIF.

In its sample, this clone is large (0.1 to 1%). The rearrangement joins TRGV8 to TRGJ1 or TRGJ2. Trimming removed 3 bases from V and 0 bases from J; junction bases left unmatched: 5. This CDR3 has 14 amino acids. Germline CDR1 and CDR2: VENAVY and YDSYNSRV. The CDR3 loop is CATWDPTNYYKKLF. The CDR3 bases are TGTGCCACCTGGGATCCGACGAATTATTATAAGAAACTCTTT.

This clone has just one count. A far larger clone is one base from this, pointing to a likely read error. The gene calls are TRGV2 and TRGJ1 or TRGJ2. The J gene is absent in TCRdb and was assigned here via DNA matching to germline. This CDR3 is built from 14 residues. J lost 0 bases, V lost 4 bases, and 6 bases had no gene match. CDR1 and CDR2 from the germline V gene are EGSNGY and YDSYNSKV. The CDR3 region is CATWDGLNYYKKLF. CDR3 DNA: TGTGCCACCTGGGATGGGCTGAATTATTATAAGAAACTCTTT.

Regarding this clone: A single base separates this from a much larger clone, so it may be a read error. The chain couples TRGV8 to TRGJ1 or TRGJ2. The CDR3 length is 16 residues. V lost 5 bases and J lost 10; bases outside the gene matches: 23. Per germline, CDR1 VENAVY and CDR2 YDSYNSRV. Here the CDR3 reads CATWVPSVERFPKKLF. CDR3 coding DNA: TGTGCCACCTGGGTTCCATCGGTGGAACGATTCCCGAAGAAACTCTTT.